A selection of T cell receptor beta chains follows, all from one sample in a study of shared clonotypes between healthy human individuals. Assay: immunoSEQ multiplex PCR; the TCRdb copy retains only in-frame clones and omits some. Of 2.3 million or so clones listed, roughly 93% are singletons. Specimen: naive CD4+ T cells from PBMCs. The receptors here all came from a young man in good health. Some clones in this sample may be carry-over from other donors' samples. Both conserved end residues are part of each CDR3. A D gene is named only where the DNA matches it firmly. Part of the rows lack a size; the others show once, few, many or a class for expanded clones.

J gene,D gene,clone size,V gene,CDR3 DNA,CDR3 protein
TRBJ1-3,TRBD1,-,TRBV28,TGTGCCAGCATCGCGGGACAGTCTGGAAACACCATATATTTT,CASIAGQSGNTIYF
TRBJ2-3,-,-,TRBV2,TGTGCCAGCAGTGAATGGGTAGATACGCAGTATTTT,CASSEWVDTQYF
TRBJ2-7,TRBD1,-,TRBV4-3,TGCGCCAGCAGCCTGGGGACAGAGAGCTCCTACGAGCAGTACTTC,CASSLGTESSYEQYF
TRBJ2-1,TRBD2,-,TRBV28,TGTGCCAGCCTCGTCCGGACTAGCGCGTCCTACAATGAGCAGTTCTTC,CASLVRTSASYNEQFF
TRBJ1-3,TRBD1,once,TRBV11-2,TGTGCCAGCAGCCGAATACGGGACAGATCCGTGGCGCGTTTT,CASSRIRDRSVARF
TRBJ1-4,TRBD1,-,TRBV30,TGTGCCTGGCGCGACGACAGGGGGCTTCGTGAAAAACTGTTTTTT,CAWRDDRGLREKLFF
TRBJ2-1,TRBD2,-,TRBV18,TGTGCCAGCTCACCTGGACTAGTACGGTCCGGCTCCTACAATGAGCAGTTCTTC,CASSPGLVRSGSYNEQFF
TRBJ2-7,-,-,TRBV19,TGTGCCAGCAGCTCAAGTCCCTACGAGCAGTACTTC,CASSSSPYEQYF
TRBJ1-1,TRBD1,-,TRBV28,TGTGCCAGCAGGAGACAGGGGGCGGGCACTGAAGCTTTCTTT,CASRRQGAGTEAFF
TRBJ2-7,-,-,TRBV5-1,TGCGCCAGCAGCCCTGGCCCCCGGAGCGACGAGCAGTACTTC,CASSPGPRSDEQYF
TRBJ1-6,-,-,TRBV4-3,TGCGCCAGCGGATTTAGCTCCTATAATTCACCCCTCCACTTT,CASGFSSYNSPLHF
TRBJ1-4,-,-,TRBV5-1,TGCGCCAGCAGCTTGGTTGCTAATGAAAAACTGTTTTTT,CASSLVANEKLFF
TRBJ2-1,-,-,TRBV5-4,TGTGCCAGCAGCTCAGCTTCCTACAATGAGCAGTTCTTC,CASSSASYNEQFF